This is a list of T cell receptor beta chains from one sample in a study of early T cells in non-severe SARS-CoV-2 infection. From the 5' RACE reads, TCRdb called clonotypes with MiXCR, one entry per CDR3 protein. The data contain roughly 41,000 distinct CDR3 sequences, roughly 6.2% of them seen just once; the ten biggest clones take up 20% to 30%. Sequenced sample: whole blood. These receptors were obtained from an adult who was a healthcare worker with PCR-confirmed SARS-CoV-2 infection or an uninfected control (not recorded which). Each CDR3 is given with its conserved first and last residue. A D gene is named only where the DNA matches it firmly. Size tells how often a clone was seen (once, few, many) or the class of an expanded clone, and some rows leave it out.

TRBV11-2	TRBD2	18	TRBJ2-7	-	TGTGCCAGCAGCTCAGATTATCAAAAGCGGGAGGCAACCTACGAGCAGTACTTC	CASSSDYQKREATYEQYF
TRBV7-2	TRBD1	14	TRBJ1-1	few	TGTGCCAGCAGGGGACAGGGAATGAACACTGAAGCTTTCTTT	CASRGQGMNTEAFF
TRBV10-3	TRBD2	16	TRBJ2-1	-	TGTGCCATCAGGGCCGGGGGGGATTTTCTCCGCAATGAGCAGTTCTTC	CAIRAGGDFLRNEQFF
TRBV20-1	-	11	TRBJ2-7	many	TGCAGTGCTAGTGTCGGGCACGAGCAGTACTTC	CSASVGHEQYF
TRBV6-5	-	13	TRBJ2-3	-	TGTGCCAGCAGTCAATCCGGGACCACGAAGGAGTATTTT	CASSQSGTTKEYF
TRBV29-1	-	12	TRBJ2-7	few	TGCAGCGTTGAAGATCGGTTGGACGAGCAGTACTTC	CSVEDRLDEQYF
TRBV19	-	15	TRBJ2-7	many	TGTGCCAGTAGTATGCATAGGGACCCGACCTACGAGCAGTACTTC	CASSMHRDPTYEQYF
TRBV11-2	-	15	TRBJ2-7	-	TGTGCCAGCAGCTTAGCTCTCCAGGGGACCTACGAGCAGTACTTC	CASSLALQGTYEQYF
TRBV6-1	-	14	TRBJ2-6	many	TGTGCCAGCAAAGAGGGGGCTGGGGCCAACGTCCTGACTTTC	CASKEGAGANVLTF
TRBV20-1	TRBD1	12	TRBJ1-2	-	TGCAGTGCTCGGACAGGGTCGAGTGGCTACACCTTC	CSARTGSSGYTF
TRBV2	TRBD2	13	TRBJ2-5	many	TGTGCCAGCAGGACTAGCTCTATTGAGACCCAGTACTTC	CASRTSSIETQYF
TRBV9	-	17	TRBJ2-5	many	TGTGCCAGCAGCGTCGGCCCGGGACCTCATGTGGGAGAGACCCAGTACTTC	CASSVGPGPHVGETQYF
TRBV24-1	TRBD2	16	TRBJ2-3	many	TGTGCCACCAGTGATTCCAAGCGGGGGGGCACAGATACGCAGTATTTT	CATSDSKRGGTDTQYF
TRBV18	-	16	TRBJ2-4	many	TGTGCCAGCTCACTACTCCCCGGGGCAGAACAAAACATTCAGTACTTC	CASSLLPGAEQNIQYF
TRBV4-3	-	14	TRBJ1-2	few	TGCGCCAGCAGCCCCGACGGGGGAGGGTATGGCTACACCTTC	CASSPDGGGYGYTF
TRBV10-3	-	16	TRBJ2-1	many	TGTGCCATCAGTGAGGCCACAGGTCGTAATTACAATGAGCAGTTCTTC	CAISEATGRNYNEQFF
TRBV20-1	-	14	TRBJ2-3	many	TGCAGTGCCCCCAATAGCGCAAGCACAGATACGCAGTATTTT	CSAPNSASTDTQYF
TRBV5-1	TRBD1	13	TRBJ1-1	-	TGCGCCAGCAGCAAAGACAGGGCGACTGAAGCTTTCTTT	CASSKDRATEAFF
TRBV18	-	12	TRBJ2-3	many	TGTGCCAGCTCACCCGGGGGGCCGGCGCAGTATTTT	CASSPGGPAQYF
TRBV2	-	15	TRBJ2-7	few	TGTGCCAGCAGGGAAGGACAGTTCAGCTCCTACGAGCAGTACTTC	CASREGQFSSYEQYF
TRBV27	-	14	TRBJ1-1	many	TGTGCCAGCAGTTCGGGGGGTCCTGGCACTGAAGCTTTCTTT	CASSSGGPGTEAFF
TRBV20-1	-	20	TRBJ2-3	many	TGCAGTGCTAGAGCTCGAGGGGGCGGAGGGGTCGGTCCTAGCACAGATACGCAGTATTTT	CSARARGGGGVGPSTDTQYF
TRBV20-1	-	12	TRBJ1-3	many	TGCAGTGCTAGGACCTCTGGAAACACCATATATTTT	CSARTSGNTIYF
TRBV24-1	TRBD1	15	TRBJ2-1	many	TGTGCCACCAGTGACGCCGGACAGGCAGACAATGAGCAGTTCTTC	CATSDAGQADNEQFF
TRBV7-9	-	14	TRBJ1-1	-	TGTGCCAGCAGCTTAATGGGGCGCTTAACTGAAGCTTTCTTT	CASSLMGRLTEAFF
TRBV5-1	TRBD1	15	TRBJ2-2	many	TGCGCCAGCGGCTCCGGACAGGGATACACCGGGGAGCTGTTTTTT	CASGSGQGYTGELFF
TRBV4-2	-	18	TRBJ1-5	many	TGTGCCAGCAGCCAAGAGACGGCTGACCTTGGGGGCAATCAGCCCCAGCATTTT	CASSQETADLGGNQPQHF
TRBV5-1	TRBD2	15	TRBJ2-1	medium-sized	TGCGCCAGCAGCTTTGGGAGCGGGAGCTTGAATGAGCAGTTCTTC	CASSFGSGSLNEQFF
TRBV7-9	-	11	TRBJ2-5	many	TGTGCCAGCAGCTCAGAAGACAGGCCCTACTTC	CASSSEDRPYF
TRBV5-1	TRBD1	17	TRBJ2-5	few	TGCGCCAGCAGCTTCTTAAGCGGACAGGGGGTCCGAGAGACCCAGTACTTC	CASSFLSGQGVRETQYF
TRBV7-9	TRBD1	14	TRBJ2-7	-	TGTGCCAGCAGCTGGGGACAGGCCGCCTACGAGCAGTACTTC	CASSWGQAAYEQYF
TRBV11-2	-	14	TRBJ2-7	many	TGTGCCAGCAGCTTTCAGCGTAGCTCCTACGAGCAGTACTTC	CASSFQRSSYEQYF
TRBV9	TRBD1	16	TRBJ2-6	many	TGTGCCAGCAGCCCCCGACAGGGTGCCGGGGCCAACGTCCTGACTTTC	CASSPRQGAGANVLTF
TRBV7-6	TRBD2	16	TRBJ2-1	-	TGTGCCAGCAGCATGGGACTAGCAAAAGGGGGCAATGAGCAGTTCTTC	CASSMGLAKGGNEQFF
TRBV11-2	-	15	TRBJ1-1	-	TGTGCCAGCAGCTTAGACGGGCGGATGAACACTGAAGCTTTCTTT	CASSLDGRMNTEAFF
TRBV30	TRBD2	14	TRBJ2-1	many	TGTGCCTGTACCCTTAGGAGCGGGATGAATGAGCAGTTCTTC	CACTLRSGMNEQFF
TRBV6-1	-	13	TRBJ1-2	many	TGTGCCAGCAGTGCTACACCAAACTATGGCTACACCTTC	CASSATPNYGYTF
TRBV18	TRBD1	13	TRBJ1-5	medium-sized	TGTGCCAGCTCGCTGGACAGGGGCCAGCCCCAGCATTTT	CASSLDRGQPQHF
TRBV29-1	-	11	TRBJ2-5	many	TGCAGCATTGGTGGGGAAGAGACCCAGTACTTC	CSIGGEETQYF
TRBV5-6	-	13	TRBJ1-1	once	TGTGCCAGCAGCTTGGTCCGGAACACTGAAGCTTTCTTT	CASSLVRNTEAFF
TRBV6-6	TRBD2	12	TRBJ2-5	-	TGTGGAACGGGGAGGGCCCAAGAGACCCAGTACTTC	CGTGRAQETQYF
TRBV3-1	-	15	TRBJ2-7	-	TGTGCCAGCAGCCGAGATCGGACTCGCTCCTACGAGCAGTACTTC	CASSRDRTRSYEQYF
TRBV5-4	-	15	TRBJ2-1	many	TGTGCCAGCAGCTTTGGGGCAGGAACCTACAATGAGCAGTTCTTC	CASSFGAGTYNEQFF
TRBV7-8	TRBD2	14	TRBJ2-5	few	TGTGCCAGCAGCCCGCCGGGACTAGCGGGGACCCAGTACTTC	CASSPPGLAGTQYF
TRBV11-3	-	17	TRBJ1-1	many	TGTGCCAGCAGCTTACGGACGGTAGGCAGAATGAACACTGAAGCTTTCTTT	CASSLRTVGRMNTEAFF
TRBV20-1	TRBD2	13	TRBJ2-1	many	TGCAGTGCTCCTTGGCTAGCGGGCCTAGAGCAGTTCTTC	CSAPWLAGLEQFF
TRBV20-1	-	14	TRBJ1-2	many	TGCAGTGCTTGCCCGGTGGGCGGCGACTATGGCTACACCTTC	CSACPVGGDYGYTF
TRBV5-4	TRBD2	16	TRBJ2-5	many	TGTGCCAGCAGCCCGCGACTAGCGGGAGTTGTGGAGACCCAGTACTTC	CASSPRLAGVVETQYF
TRBV20-1	-	13	TRBJ1-1	many	TGCAGTGCTAGAGAACCCCCGAACACTGAAGCTTTCTTT	CSAREPPNTEAFF
TRBV27	-	14	TRBJ2-3	many	TGTGCCAGCAGTTTAAGGCACGAACGGGATACGCAGTATTTT	CASSLRHERDTQYF
TRBV20-1	-	14	TRBJ2-7	many	TGCAGTGCTAGAGATCCAGCGACTGCCTACGAGCAGTACTTC	CSARDPATAYEQYF
TRBV24-1	TRBD2	17	TRBJ2-5	many	TGTGCCACCAGCGGGGGGACGTATAAAGAAAAGGAAGAGACCCAGTACTTC	CATSGGTYKEKEETQYF
TRBV20-1	TRBD2	14	TRBJ2-7	few	TGCAGTGCTACGGATAGCGGGGGAGCTGGGGAGCAGTACTTC	CSATDSGGAGEQYF
TRBV12-3/TRBV12-4	-	17	TRBJ2-5	-	TGTGCCAGCAGTCCCCTAGGAGGGAATTGGCAACAAGAGACCCAGTACTTC	CASSPLGGNWQQETQYF
TRBV3-1	-	13	TRBJ2-1	many	TGTGCCAGCAGCCACAGGTCCTACAATGAGCAGTTCTTC	CASSHRSYNEQFF